This T cell receptor (beta chain) was documented in a study of OX40 agonist ivuxolimab in advanced cancers. Broadly, across the study: Ivuxolimab, which targeted the costimulatory receptor OX40 (CD134), was an agonistic, fully human IgG2 monoclonal antibody. A male proportion of almost 85% and a mean age of around 60 years, ranging from roughly 23 to 90, were recorded for the dose-escalation cohort. The paper reports the monotherapy dose-escalation portion (N of about 47 patients) of the phase I ivuxolimab trial. Patients were allowed to have had prior anti-PD-1, anti-PD-L1 or anti-CTLA-4 therapy, and around two fifths of the dose-escalation patients had been treated with checkpoint inhibitors. Three dose-escalation patients achieved partial responses, one with hepatocellular carcinoma and two with cutaneous melanoma. The purpose of peripheral TCRbeta sequencing was to test whether ivuxolimab changed TCR sequence diversity and led to clonal T-cell expansion. Among the roughly 50 dose-escalation patients, around 20 had hepatocellular carcinoma, approximately 15 melanoma, 9 renal cell carcinoma and 9 head and neck cancer. Intravenous ivuxolimab was administered to patients every 2 weeks at six dose levels: 0.01, 0.1, 0.3, 1.5, 3 and 10 mg/kg. What the authors observed across the whole study: Low levels of normalized T-cell clonal expansion were also seen in some patients who did not respond. The antigen specificity of the peripheral T cells that underwent clonal expansion was not determined. At doses of 0.1 to 3.0 mg/kg, clonal expansion of both CD4+ and CD8+ blood T cells was observed from baseline to week 6. In partial responders in the 0.1-3.0 mg/kg groups, normalized peripheral clonal expansion was found to be among the lowest, especially among CD8+ T cells. After ivuxolimab, expanded clones were on average more numerous among CD8+ T cells than among CD4+ T cells.

As to this clone: No cognate antigen has been identified for it. No base quality information exists; no much larger clone differs at one position.

Genomic DNA was extracted from sorted cells for sequencing of the TCRbeta CDR3 region. TCRbeta CDR3 regions were sequenced using the immunoSEQ Assay. Sourced from immuneACCESS, this table was stored by TCRdb with only in-frame sequences that have V and J called. A share of the clones is absent; for the studies checked, an unresolved V gene accounts for under half, and the remainder has no known explanation. The sample table contains around 70,000 clones; only one count was recorded for 75% to 85% of them. The ten largest clones capture 0.9% to 1.4% of the sample. The trial excluded patients who had a history of autoimmune disease or who were on systemic immunosuppression. Peripheral blood for TCR sequencing was collected from all dose cohorts at baseline, on cycle 4 day 1, and on cycle 7 day 1. Samples came from an open-label, multicenter, first-in-human phase I dose-escalation trial of ivuxolimab. Adults with locally advanced or metastatic head and neck squamous cell, hepatocellular, melanoma or renal cell carcinoma were enrolled in the trial. Before TCR sequencing, CD4+ T cells and CD8+ T cells from peripheral blood were sorted into separate populations.

Based on the germline V gene, the CDR1 and CDR2 sequences are KGHSH and LQKENI. V lost 0 bases and J lost 6 bases; the stretch between them is 17 bases long. The CDR3 runs 16 amino acids, cysteine and phenylalanine included. Only the CDR3 DNA stays, 48 bases, in frame from base 1. This TCR was recovered from an adult with an advanced solid tumor such as melanoma, head and neck, liver or kidney cancer. Sample: CD4+ or CD8+ T cells sorted from blood, taken in a trial of the OX40 agonist ivuxolimab. Here the chain combines TRBV18 and TRBJ1-1, with TRBD1 perhaps the D gene, on 5 matching bases. DNA sequence: TGTGCCAGCTCACCACCTTCAGGGAGAGCGCACTCTGAAGCTTTCTTT. This is translated as CASSPPSGRAHSEAFF.